The 27 T cell receptor beta chains below were found in one sample sequenced in a study of T cell responses to AZD1222 COVID-19 vaccine (dated by TCRdb to the early 2020s). Receptor libraries were prepared by the immunoSEQ multiplex PCR assay. TCRdb re-hosts the immuneACCESS table, in-frame sequences only. Its copies lack some clones; in the studies checked, an unresolved V gene accounts for under half of them, and the cause for the rest is not known. The sample contains 150,000 or so clones, roughly nine tenths of them found a single time. The biggest ten clones account for 4.5% to 6% of the sample. The time point tag for this specimen amounts to: baseline before first vaccination. Here the sequenced sample was peripheral blood, taken on day 0 of AZD1222 vaccination. These receptors came from an adult in good health.

This clone was recorded a few times. The rearrangement uses TRBV2 and TRBJ2-2, with 9 bases matching TRBD2. The CDR3 contains 15 residues. Germline V gene sequence: CDR1 SNHLY, CDR2 FYNNEI. Trimming at V came to 4 bases and at J to 5 bases, leaving 5 bases not matched to a gene. The CDR3 DNA follows: TGTGCCAGCAGTGTAGAACTAGCGGGTACCGGGGAGCTGTTTTTT. Residues: CASSVELAGTGELFF.

The chain uses TRBV6-2 or TRBV6-3 and TRBJ2-6; 7 bases agree with TRBD1. The CDR3 extends over 15 amino acids. Germline lookup yields CDR1 MNHEY and CDR2 SVGEGT. Trimming took 7 bases from V and 1 from J; bases not matched to a gene: 4. Written as DNA, the CDR3 is TGTGCCAGCATCCCAGGGGGTTCTGGGGCCAACGTCCTGACTTTC. Its protein is CASIPGGSGANVLTF.

The chain combines TRBV7-2 with TRBJ1-5, with unresolved D. The CDR3 contains 13 residues. Looked up from germline, CDR1 is SGHTA and CDR2 is FQGNSA. The ends were cut back, 3 bases at V and 2 bases at J, with 5 bases in the middle. The CDR3 protein is CASSFERNQPQHF. CDR3 DNA sequence: TGTGCCAGCAGCTTCGAGCGCAATCAGCCCCAGCATTTT. Full variable domain (outside the CDR3, taken from reference TRBV7-2 and TRBJ1-5): GAGVSQSPSNKVTEKGKDVELRCDPISGHTALYWYRQSLGQGLEFLIYFQGNSAPDKSGLPSDRFSAERTGGSVSTLTIQRTQQEDSAVYLCASSFERNQPQHFGDGTRLSIL.

This chain links TRBV7-9 with TRBJ2-1, with D possibly being TRBD1 or TRBD2 (5 bases each). In germline, CDR1 is SEHNR, CDR2 FQNEAQ (reference sequence). The length of the CDR3 is 15 residues. Trimming took off 5 bases at V and 4 bases at J, with 15 bases between the two ends. CDR3 residues: CASSIDYGAYNEQFF. CDR3 nucleotides: TGTGCCAGCAGCATTGACTACGGGGCTTACAATGAGCAGTTCTTC.

This chain connects TRBV5-1 to TRBJ2-1; 10 nucleotides align to TRBD2. The CDR3 spans 15 residues. V lost 0 bases, J lost 15 bases, and 12 bases stayed unmatched. Germline-derived CDR1 and CDR2 are SGHRS and YFSETQ. The CDR3 loop is CASSLGTVGTSVMFF. The CDR3 region has the DNA TGCGCCAGCAGCTTGGGGACCGTAGGGACTAGCGTCATGTTCTTC.

The chain has TRBV6-2 or TRBV6-3 and TRBJ2-1; TRBD2 agrees at 8 bases. The CDR3 is 16 residues long. CDR1 and CDR2 from the germline V gene are MNHEY and SVGEGT. The V segment lost 6 bases and the J segment 7 bases; nucleotides outside the gene matches: 14. CDR3 nucleotides: TGTGCCAGCAGCCAAGGGTGGGTAGCGGGGAAGAATGAGCAGTTCTTC. Its translation is CASSQGWVAGKNEQFF.

The J gene is TRBJ1-3, the V gene TRBV5-4, with D unresolved. Germline assignment: CDR1 SGHNT and CDR2 YYREEE (reference sequence). Trimming pared 0 bases from V and 2 bases from J, leaving 9 bases between. The CDR3 totals 15 residues. The CDR3 DNA reads TGTGCCAGCAGCTTGGATCCATCTCCTGGAAACACCATATATTTT. Residues: CASSLDPSPGNTIYF.

The CDR3 protein is CASSYPGDQFF. CDR3 in DNA: TGTGCCAGCAGTTACCCCGGCGACCAGTTCTTC. V is TRBV6-2 or TRBV6-3 and J is TRBJ2-1, with unresolved D. The germline CDR1 and CDR2 sequences are MNHEY and SVGEGT. The CDR3 extends over 11 amino acids. Deletions cut 2 bases from V and 13 bases from J, with 9 bases between.

This chain joins TRBV7-3 and TRBJ2-1; 7 positions match TRBD2. The CDR3 totals 15 residues. CDR1 and CDR2 from the germline V gene are SGHTA and FQGTGA. With V trimmed by 3 bases and J by 4 bases, 6 bases remained unmatched. The CDR3 region is CASSFTGRGYNEQFF. The CDR3, as DNA: TGTGCCAGCAGCTTCACGGGGCGGGGGTACAATGAGCAGTTCTTC.

The chain uses TRBV6-5 and TRBJ1-5; perhaps TRBD1 as D (6 bases). Trimming took off 5 bases at V and 5 bases at J, with 10 bases between the two ends. From germline, CDR1 is MNHEY and CDR2 SVGAGI. The CDR3 is 13 amino acids. CDR3 sequence (DNA): TGTGCCAGCAGTCAGGGGCGGGATCAGCCCCAGCATTTT. Its translation: CASSQGRDQPQHF.

This chain links TRBV28 with TRBJ2-7, with 9 bases fitting TRBD1. Germline loops: CDR1 MDHEN, CDR2 SYDVKM. CDR3 length equals 15 residues. V shed 4 bases, J shed 7 bases, and the junction held 11 bases outside the gene matches. CDR3 coding DNA: TGTGCCAGCAGTTCAGCCGGGACAGGGATCGGTGAGCAGTACTTC. It encodes CASSSAGTGIGEQYF.

This chain connects TRBV18 to TRBJ2-2; 7 bases are a match to TRBD1. V gave up 4 bases and J gave up 1 base; unmatched junction bases: 3. CDR1 is KGHSH, CDR2 LQKENI, per germline. The CDR3 consists of 15 residues. As DNA, the CDR3 is TGTGCCAGCTCACGGGGGACAGAGAACACCGGGGAGCTGTTTTTT. It encodes CASSRGTENTGELFF. The variable domain in full, with the rest retrieved from reference TRBV18 and TRBJ2-2, is NAGVMQNPRHLVRRRGQEARLRCSPMKGHSHVYWYRQLPEEGLKFMVYLQKENIIDESGMPKERFSAEFPKEGPSILRIQQVVRGDSAAYFCASSRGTENTGELFFGEGSRLTVL.

The chain is built from TRBV7-2 and TRBJ1-1; a possible D gene is TRBD1 (5 bases). Germline CDR1 SGHTA, CDR2 FQGNSA. V shed 2 bases and J shed 4 bases, with 8 bases lying between them. The CDR3 is 13 residues long. Here the CDR3 DNA reads TGTGCCAGCAGCTTAAAGGGACGCACTGAAGCTTTCTTT. It codes for CASSLKGRTEAFF.

This chain uses TRBV19 with TRBJ1-1, with TRBD1 as a possible D gene (6 bases). The CDR3 contains 14 residues. The germline V gene has CDR1 LNHDA and CDR2 SQIVND (reference sequence). Trimming pared 7 bases from V and 5 bases from J, leaving 17 bases between. In nucleotides, the CDR3 is TGTGCCAGTACTAATACAGGGCGGGGGACTGAAGCTTTCTTT. Amino acid sequence: CASTNTGRGTEAFF.

The J gene is TRBJ2-7, the V gene TRBV28; D gene ambiguous. The CDR3 consists of 14 residues. V shed 6 bases and J shed 1 base, with 13 bases lying between them. CDR1 is MDHEN, CDR2 SYDVKM, per germline. The CDR3 nucleotides read TGTGCCAGCAGCCCTTTGCGGTGGTCCTACGAGCAGTACTTC. The encoded protein is CASSPLRWSYEQYF.

J is TRBJ2-6 and V is TRBV11-2, with D maybe TRBD1 (6 bases). This CDR3 has 16 amino acids. Per germline, CDR1 SGHAT and CDR2 FQNNGV. V dropped 5 bases and J dropped 4 bases, with 15 bases sitting between them. The DNA for the CDR3 is TGTGCCAGCAGCAAGGGTTGGGGGCGAGGGGCCAACGTCCTGACTTTC. Residues: CASSKGWGRGANVLTF.

This clone was counted once. The genes are TRBV27 and TRBJ1-2, with a weak D call TRBD1 (6 bases). Germline-derived CDR1 and CDR2 are MNHEY and SMNVEV (reference sequence). The CDR3 has 13 amino acids. The V and J ends lost 6 bases and 6 bases respectively, with 14 bases between them. CDR3 in amino acids: CASRPRQEDGYTF. The CDR3 nucleotides are TGTGCCAGCAGACCCCGACAGGAGGATGGCTACACCTTC.

This chain connects TRBV5-1 to TRBJ1-5, with TRBD1 as a possible D gene (6 bases). Trimming removed 4 bases from V and 6 bases from J, with 20 bases in between. This CDR3 contains 16 residues. Germline CDR1 and CDR2: SGHRS and YFSETQ. The CDR3 bases are TGCGCCAGCAGCCCCGATCGTATGGGGGGCGGTCAGCCCCAGCATTTT. The encoded protein is CASSPDRMGGGQPQHF. Supplemented by reference TRBV5-1 and TRBJ1-5, the full variable domain reads KAGVTQTPRYLIKTRGQQVTLSCSPISGHRSVSWYQQTPGQGLQFLFEYFSETQRNKGNFPGRFSGRQFSNSRSEMNVSTLELGDSALYLCASSPDRMGGGQPQHFGDGTRLSIL.

The V call is TRBV2, the J call TRBJ1-5; 12 bases line up with TRBD1. The CDR3 loop spans 15 amino acids. Trimming removed 4 bases from V and 7 bases from J; junction bases left unmatched: 5. CDR1 is SNHLY and CDR2 is FYNNEI in the germline V gene. The CDR3 coding sequence is TGTGCCAGCAGTGGGGGACAGGGGGCCGGACAGCCCCAGCATTTT. This gives the protein CASSGGQGAGQPQHF.

The V call is TRBV30, the J call TRBJ1-4; D unresolved. Germline CDR1 and CDR2: GTSNPN and SVGIG (reference sequence). The CDR3 extends over 12 amino acids. The CDR3 nucleotides are TGTGCTGCCGGGACAACTAATGAAAAACTGTTTTTT. Protein product: CAAGTTNEKLFF.

The chain employs TRBV28 and TRBJ1-1, with a possible D match to TRBD1 (5 bases). The germline V and J ends were trimmed by 6 bases and 8 bases, with 13 bases remaining between them. The CDR3 loop spans 12 amino acids. CDR1 and CDR2 (germline): MDHEN, SYDVKM. The CDR3 is CASSLQRGEAFF. The CDR3 nucleotides are TGTGCCAGCAGCTTACAACGGGGCGAAGCTTTCTTT.

V is TRBV6-2 or TRBV6-3 and J is TRBJ1-2; D possibly corresponds to TRBD1 (6 bases). CDR3 size: 14 residues. Trimming took 5 bases from V and 3 from J, leaving 13 bases between them. Germline lookup yields CDR1 MNHEY and CDR2 SVGEGT. In nucleotides, the CDR3 is TGTGCCAGCAGTGGGACAAGGAGGGACTATGGCTACACCTTC. Its translation: CASSGTRRDYGYTF.

The chain joins TRBV5-5 to TRBJ1-5, with a tentative D call TRBD1 (5 bases). The CDR3 runs to 13 residues. Germline V CDR1 and CDR2: SGHKS, YYEKEE (reference sequence). Trimming took 4 bases from V and 5 from J, leaving 10 bases between them. CDR3 in amino acids: CASSMGEHQPQHF. DNA of the CDR3: TGTGCCAGCAGCATGGGGGAACATCAGCCCCAGCATTTT.

The chain uses TRBV6-2 or TRBV6-3 and TRBJ2-3; TRBD1 might be the D (6 bases). Germline CDR1 and CDR2: MNHEY and SVGEGT. The length of the CDR3 is 16 residues. V shed 5 bases and J shed 8 bases, with 23 bases lying between them. The CDR3 DNA reads TGTGCCAGCAGTAAATTTACAGGGTCGGCGACGGGTACGCAGTATTTT. This codes for CASSKFTGSATGTQYF.

This sequence joins TRBV27 and TRBJ2-3; TRBD2 matches 13 bases. Trimming removed 3 bases from V and 4 bases from J; junction bases left unmatched: 25. The germline gives CDR1 MNHEY, CDR2 SMNVEV (reference sequence). The CDR3 spans 23 residues. The CDR3 spells CASSFTPQRLAGGREPKADTQYF. The DNA of the CDR3 is TGTGCCAGCAGTTTTACTCCGCAACGACTAGCGGGAGGAAGGGAACCTAAGGCAGATACGCAGTATTTT.

V is TRBV15 and J is TRBJ1-3, with D uncertain. Germline-derived CDR1 and CDR2 are LNHNV and YYDKDF (reference sequence). CDR3 size: 15 residues. V lost 1 base, J lost 0 bases, and 7 bases lay in between. CDR3 DNA sequence: TGTGCCACCAGCAGAGCGAGGAACTCTGGAAACACCATATATTTT. Amino acids: CATSRARNSGNTIYF.

The gene calls are TRBV18 and TRBJ2-3; tentatively, D is TRBD2 (6 bases). The CDR3 length is 15 residues. In germline, CDR1 is KGHSH, CDR2 LQKENI. Trimming removed 3 bases at V and 3 bases at J, with 13 bases between. Here the CDR3 DNA reads TGTGCCAGCTCACCTAGCGGTCCGGCGACAGATACGCAGTATTTT. It specifies CASSPSGPATDTQYF.